This entry concerns a single T cell receptor beta chain. Naive CD8 cells lacked CD45RO and underwent positive selection for CCR7, leaving out terminally differentiated effector memory CD45RA+ cells. Measured with immunoSEQ multiplex PCR; TCRdb has only the in-frame clones, and not every one. Of around 2,000,000 clones detected, about 95% appear once; the ten largest clones hold 1% to 1.3%. This sample is drawn from a study of shared clonotypes between healthy human individuals. The V gene's germline CDR1 is MNHEY and CDR2 SVGAGI. The CDR3 extends over 13 amino acids. Trimming pared 5 bases from V and 6 bases from J, leaving 8 bases between.

The rearrangement joins TRBV6-5 to TRBJ1-6; D call uncertain. The sequence was obtained from a young man in good health. The sequencing input was naive CD8+ T cells sorted from blood. CDR3 sequence (DNA): TGTGCCAGCAGTAGGGATATTAATTCACCCCTCCACTTT. Protein: CASSRDINSPLHF.